The 25 T cell receptor beta chains below all came from one sample that was sequenced in a study of siplizumab effects on memory and regulatory T cells. The protocol was immunoSEQ multiplex PCR, while the TCRdb copy is restricted to in-frame clones and leaves out a portion. The repertoire holds 50,000 to 55,000 clones, with 95% to 98% as singletons. The sample consisted of naive CD4+ T cells sorted from blood. The source is a human donor in good health.

The genes are TRBV7-9 and TRBJ2-2; D is ambiguous. CDR3 length equals 16 residues. Germline-derived CDR1 and CDR2 are SEHNR and FQNEAQ (reference sequence). The V end was cut by 6 bases, the J end by 3 bases, with 17 bases between. DNA of the CDR3: TGTGCCAGCAGGCACCCCGGGCAAGACCACACCGGGGAGCTGTTTTTT. This codes for CASRHPGQDHTGELFF. Together with reference TRBV7-9 and TRBJ2-2, the CDR3 gives the full variable domain: DTGVSQNPRHKITKRGQNVTFRCDPISEHNRLYWYRQTLGQGPEFLTYFQNEAQLEKSRLLSDRFSAERPKGSFSTLEIQRTEQGDSAMYLCASRHPGQDHTGELFFGEGSRLTVL.

Turning to this clone: The junction shows a germline mismatch at one end, possibly a read error. J is TRBJ2-7 and V is TRBV6-5; 8 bases match TRBD2. The CDR3 has 13 residues. The germline V gene encodes CDR1 MNHEY and CDR2 SVGAGI. The CDR3 DNA reads TGTGCCAGCAGTCGGACTAGCTCCCACGAGCAGTACTTC. It codes for CASSRTSSHEQYF.

This clone has only one observation. The CDR3 is CASNGLAGSYNEQFF. CDR3 nucleotides: TGCGCCAGCAATGGACTAGCGGGATCCTACAATGAGCAGTTCTTC. The rearrangement links TRBV5-1 to TRBJ2-1, with 12 nucleotides matching TRBD2. Trimming at V came to 6 bases and at J to 1 base, leaving 2 bases not matched to a gene. In germline, CDR1 is SGHRS, CDR2 YFSETQ. This CDR3 contains 15 residues.

The V gene is TRBV6-1, the J gene TRBJ2-5, with D possibly matching TRBD2 (6 bases). V lost 3 bases to trimming and J lost 9 bases, with 17 bases between them. Germline CDR1 is MNHNS and CDR2 is SASEGT. The CDR3 loop spans 14 amino acids. The CDR3 loop reads CASSDSGTLGAQYF. DNA of the CDR3: TGTGCCAGCAGTGATTCCGGGACTCTAGGGGCCCAGTACTTC.

This rearrangement joins TRBV7-2 to TRBJ1-2, with TRBD1 matching 7 bases. With 5 bases clipped from V and 5 bases from J, the junction kept 8 bases outside the gene matches. This CDR3 is built from 14 residues. CDR1 and CDR2 from the germline V gene are SGHTA and FQGNSA. CDR3 in amino acids: CASSQSDRVYGYTF. The CDR3 nucleotides are TGTGCCAGCAGCCAATCTGACAGGGTATATGGCTACACCTTC.

The rearrangement joins TRBV9 to TRBJ2-1; D is unclear. From germline, CDR1 is SGDLS and CDR2 YYNGEE. Trimming left V 0 bases short and J 0 bases short, with 10 bases between. The CDR3 consists of 16 residues. The CDR3 here is CASSVGGMSSYNEQFF. The CDR3 region has the DNA TGTGCCAGCAGCGTAGGAGGAATGAGCTCCTACAATGAGCAGTTCTTC.

The chain combines TRBV9 with TRBJ2-3, with 12 nucleotides matching TRBD2. CDR3 size: 15 residues. Germline V gene data show CDR1 as SGDLS and CDR2 as YYNGEE. Losses at the gene ends were 6 bases for V and 3 bases for J; bases not matched to a gene: 5. Here the CDR3 reads CASTETSGRTDTQYF. The DNA for the CDR3 is TGTGCCAGCACGGAGACTAGCGGGAGAACAGATACGCAGTATTTT.

The rearrangement links TRBV5-1 to TRBJ2-7; 12 positions match TRBD2. CDR3 size: 15 residues. The V and J ends lost 7 bases and 5 bases, in that order; junction bases with no gene match: 10. The germline V gene encodes CDR1 SGHRS and CDR2 YFSETQ. The CDR3 DNA follows: TGCGCCAGCGGGGACGGGACTAGCGGGTTCAACGAGCAGTACTTC. The encoded protein is CASGDGTSGFNEQYF. Supplemented by reference TRBV5-1 and TRBJ2-7, the full variable domain reads KAGVTQTPRYLIKTRGQQVTLSCSPISGHRSVSWYQQTPGQGLQFLFEYFSETQRNKGNFPGRFSGRQFSNSRSEMNVSTLELGDSALYLCASGDGTSGFNEQYFGPGTRLTVT.

The chain carries TRBV11-2 and TRBJ2-7; either TRBD1 or TRBD2 may supply D (6 bases each). This CDR3 region has 15 residues. Between the trimmed V and J ends, which lost 3 bases and 2 bases, there was a span of 14 bases. Germline lookup yields CDR1 SGHAT and CDR2 FQNNGV. CDR3 region: CASSFFRGEAYEQYF. CDR3 sequence (DNA): TGTGCCAGCAGCTTCTTTAGGGGGGAGGCCTACGAGCAGTACTTC.

This sequence joins TRBV6-1 and TRBJ2-7; the match to TRBD1 covers 8 bases. This CDR3 region has 11 residues. The V segment lost 5 bases and the J segment 7 bases; nucleotides outside the gene matches: 1. CDR1 is MNHNS, CDR2 SASEGT, per germline. The CDR3 sequence is CASSRTGEQYF. CDR3 sequence (DNA): TGTGCCAGCAGTCGGACAGGGGAGCAGTACTTC.

The chain employs TRBV29-1 and TRBJ1-2; unclear D gene. CDR3 length: 8 residues. V shed 3 bases and J shed 9 bases, with 2 bases lying between them. CDR1 SQVTM and CDR2 ANQGSEA come from the germline V gene. The CDR3 protein is CSVDSYTF. The CDR3 DNA follows: TGCAGCGTTGACAGCTACACCTTC.

The chain links TRBV2 to TRBJ2-7; 7 positions agree with TRBD1. The length of the CDR3 is 13 residues. The V gene's germline CDR1 is SNHLY and CDR2 FYNNEI. V trimming: 4 bases; J trimming: 6 bases; junction bases outside the gene matches: 6. The CDR3 nucleotides are TGTGCCAGCAGTGGGACAGGTGGGGGCGAGCAGTACTTC. As protein: CASSGTGGGEQYF.

The rearrangement uses TRBV6-4 and TRBJ2-7, with D uncertain. Looked up from germline, CDR1 is MRHNA and CDR2 is SNTAGT. There are 11 residues in the CDR3. The V end lost 6 bases, the J end lost 4 bases, and 7 bases lay between the germline ends. In DNA form, the CDR3 reads TGTGCCAGCAGGCTCAGATACGAGCAGTACTTC. It yields the protein CASRLRYEQYF.

This sequence joins TRBV5-5 and TRBJ1-5; tentatively, D is TRBD1 (6 bases). Looked up from germline, CDR1 is SGHKS and CDR2 is YYEKEE (reference sequence). V dropped 2 bases and J dropped 8 bases, with 11 bases sitting between them. The CDR3 is made up of 13 amino acids. The CDR3 coding sequence is TGTGCCAGCAGCTTCACGGGGGGCGAGCCCCAGCATTTT. This gives the protein CASSFTGGEPQHF.

V gene TRBV2 combines with J gene TRBJ2-7, with 11 bases that match TRBD1. CDR1 and CDR2 (germline): SNHLY, FYNNEI. V lost 6 bases, J lost 7 bases, and 8 bases stayed unmatched. This CDR3 is built from 14 residues. In nucleotides, the CDR3 is TGTGCCAGCAGCCCCGGACAGGGGGCGGGGGAGCAGTACTTC. Protein sequence: CASSPGQGAGEQYF.

This clone occurred once. The chain combines TRBV27 with TRBJ2-1; 11 bases are a match to TRBD2. Unmatched junction bases numbered 10, after V lost 5 bases and J lost 4 bases. The length of the CDR3 is 17 residues. CDR1 and CDR2 from the germline V gene are MNHEY and SMNVEV (reference sequence). The CDR3 nucleotides are TGTGCCAGCAGTCCCCGGCGGACTAGCGGGTTTTACAATGAGCAGTTCTTC. This sequence encodes CASSPRRTSGFYNEQFF.

The CDR3 coding sequence is TGTGCCAGCAGTGAATGGAAGGGGGGTTACGAGCAGTACTTC. Translation gives CASSEWKGGYEQYF. The chain is built from TRBV25-1 and TRBJ2-7, with D possibly called TRBD1 or TRBD2 (6 bases each). Germline CDR1 is MGHDK and CDR2 is SYGVNS. Trimming shortened V by 1 base and J by 4 bases, and 11 bases separated the two germline ends. This CDR3 is built from 14 residues.

The V gene is TRBV6-1, the J gene TRBJ1-4; the D is unclear. Trimming pared 7 bases from V and 0 bases from J, leaving 12 bases between. The CDR3 has 15 amino acids. The germline V gene encodes CDR1 MNHNS and CDR2 SASEGT. This chain's CDR3 is CASTSYRATNEKLFF. The CDR3 DNA is TGTGCCAGCACCTCTTATAGGGCAACTAATGAAAAACTGTTTTTT.

The rearrangement uses TRBV4-2 and TRBJ2-2; a weak D match, TRBD2 (6 bases). The germline gives CDR1 LGHNA, CDR2 YNFKEQ. CDR3 length: 16 residues. Trimming took off 0 bases at V and 2 bases at J, with 10 bases between the two ends. The CDR3 coding sequence is TGTGCCAGCAGCCAAGATCCGGGACTCAACACCGGGGAGCTGTTTTTT. Translating it yields CASSQDPGLNTGELFF.

This sequence joins TRBV7-6 and TRBJ2-1, with 16 bases identical to TRBD2. V was pared by 5 bases and J by 1 base, with 5 bases of the junction left unmatched. The CDR3 extends over 18 amino acids. Germline loops: CDR1 SGHVS, CDR2 FNYEAQ. The CDR3 DNA reads TGTGCCAGCAGCATCGGGACTAGCGGGAGGGCATCCTACAATGAGCAGTTCTTC. Its protein product is CASSIGTSGRASYNEQFF.

The V gene is TRBV9, the J gene TRBJ2-3; TRBD2 agrees at 10 bases. CDR3 length equals 16 residues. From germline, CDR1 is SGDLS and CDR2 YYNGEE. J was trimmed by 1 base and V by 0 bases; bases with no gene match: 2. The CDR3 bases are TGTGCCAGCAGCGTAGTGAGCGGGAGGGGCACAGATACGCAGTATTTT. Protein: CASSVVSGRGTDTQYF.

The chain is built from TRBV6-5 and TRBJ1-2, with a tentative D call TRBD1 (6 bases). The CDR3 runs to 14 residues. Trimming removed 5 bases from V and 5 bases from J, with 15 bases in between. CDR1 and CDR2 from the germline V gene are MNHEY and SVGAGI. The CDR3 sequence: CASSDGGPHYGYTF. In DNA, the CDR3 is TGTGCCAGCAGTGACGGGGGGCCCCATTATGGCTACACCTTC.

The gene calls are TRBV2 and TRBJ2-1; 14 nucleotides agree with TRBD2. The V gene end was trimmed by 4 bases and the J gene end by 9 bases; junction bases not matched to a gene: 5. The CDR3 is 15 residues long. In germline, CDR1 is SNHLY, CDR2 FYNNEI. Written as DNA, the CDR3 is TGTGCCAGCAGTGCGGGACTAGCGGGAGTTAGTGAGCAGTTCTTC. Translation: CASSAGLAGVSEQFF.

The rearrangement joins TRBV2 to TRBJ2-5; 7 nucleotides align to TRBD2. With 8 bases clipped from V and 5 bases from J, the junction kept 5 bases outside the gene matches. Per germline, CDR1 SNHLY and CDR2 FYNNEI. The CDR3 is 12 residues long. Written as DNA, the CDR3 is TGTGCCAGCTTCCTCGGGGGGGAGACCCAGTACTTC. Residues: CASFLGGETQYF.

This rearrangement joins TRBV30 to TRBJ1-1; D is possibly TRBD1 (6 bases). CDR1 and CDR2 from the germline V gene are GTSNPN and SVGIG (reference sequence). The CDR3 length is 16 residues. Deletions cut 2 bases from V and 0 bases from J, with 16 bases between. DNA for the CDR3: TGTGCCTGGAGTAACCCCTCCGGGGGCTTGAACACTGAAGCTTTCTTT. It translates to CAWSNPSGGLNTEAFF.